This T cell receptor (beta chain) was sequenced for a study of blood T cell repertoires in COVID-19 (dated by TCRdb to 2018 to 2020). For context, the study as a whole: The collaborator samples originated in the United States, Italy and Spain and spanned the acute and convalescent phases of COVID-19. The repertoires were made available in a free public database intended to serve as a resource for research on the immune response to SARS-CoV-2. Subjects who had been exposed to COVID-19, were actively infected with it, or had recovered from it provided the deeply sampled blood TCRbeta repertoires that made up the dataset. A de-identified subject ID, COVID-19 status, age in years and sex were almost always included in the sample metadata. The material from the prospective study consisted of cDNA or gDNA derived from T cells, B-cell-depleted T cells, or PBMCs. The samples were drawn from the first 160 participants of the ongoing ImmuneRACE study and from under 1,500 subjects provided by 6 global collaborators. Where available, HLA class I and class II types were obtained from metadata supplied by the sample provider rather than from assay-based typing.

As concerns this clone: It has no known antigen specificity. Base qualities are not recorded, but no much larger clone differs from it by a single base.

The investigation overall reported the following: How much clinical and demographic metadata was included differed by source and by participant, and the metadata was provided uncurated.

TCRbeta CDR3 regions were amplified from genomic DNA using the immunoSEQ Assay, a bias-controlled multiplex PCR. Per the original workflow: Within the assay, amplification of reference gene primers was used to estimate how many nucleated cells each sample contained. Sequence reads were collapsed and filtered to measure the absolute abundance of every unique TCRbeta CDR3 rearrangement. For each sample, productive Simpson clonality was calculated by taking the square root of Simpson's diversity index across productive rearrangements. TCRdb re-hosts the immuneACCESS table, in-frame sequences only. Its copies lack some clones; in the studies checked, an unresolved V gene accounts for under half of them, and the cause for the rest is not known. The DNA gave D and trimming, while V, J and clone size come from that table. The sample table lists about 200,000 clones, about 86% of them with a count of one. About 3.8% of the sample is held by the ten biggest clonotypes.

In the prospective study, participants were about 18 to 89 years old, resided in under 30 geographic areas of the United States, and were enrolled through a virtual design. In the prospective study, cohorts were assigned on the basis of participant-reported clinical history obtained from a screening survey and a study questionnaire. Each participant in the prospective study had whole blood, serum and a nasopharyngeal or oropharyngeal swab collected by mobile phlebotomists. Additional blood draws and questionnaires over an approximately two-month period could optionally be provided by prospective study participants. Blood samples from the prospective study were shipped frozen or at room temperature prior to DNA extraction. The sequence came from a woman aged 40 to 50 with acute COVID-19. Sequencing used PBMCs or T cells enriched from blood (not recorded which).

CDR3 loop: CASSQESGRAEDTQYF. The DNA reads TGTGCCAGCAGCCAAGAAAGTGGGAGGGCCGAAGATACGCAGTATTTT. The chain is assembled from TRBV3-1 (or the pseudogene TRBV3-2) and TRBJ2-3; 7 bases in between match TRBD2. The CDR3 measures 16 amino acids from cysteine to phenylalanine. The CDR3 DNA has 48 bases and is translated from base 1. V ends up 0 bases short and J 5 bases short, with an unmatched junction base count of 8. Via the germline V gene (reference sequence), CDR1 is LGHDT and CDR2 YNNKEL.